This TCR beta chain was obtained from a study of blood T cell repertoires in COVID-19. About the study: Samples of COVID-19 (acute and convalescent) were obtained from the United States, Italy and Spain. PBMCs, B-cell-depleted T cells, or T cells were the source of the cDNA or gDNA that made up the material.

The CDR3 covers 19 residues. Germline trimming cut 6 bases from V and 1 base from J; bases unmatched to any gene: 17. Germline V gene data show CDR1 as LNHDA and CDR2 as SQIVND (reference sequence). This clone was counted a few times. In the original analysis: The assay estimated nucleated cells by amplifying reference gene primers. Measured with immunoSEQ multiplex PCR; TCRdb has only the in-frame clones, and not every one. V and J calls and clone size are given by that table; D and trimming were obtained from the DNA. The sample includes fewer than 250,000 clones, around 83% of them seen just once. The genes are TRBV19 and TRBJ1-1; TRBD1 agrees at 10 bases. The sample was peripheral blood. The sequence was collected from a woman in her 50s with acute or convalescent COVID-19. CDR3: CASSPSVTGTGVPNTEAFF. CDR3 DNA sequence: TGTGCCAGTAGCCCCTCCGTAACCGGGACAGGGGTCCCGAACACTGAAGCTTTCTTT. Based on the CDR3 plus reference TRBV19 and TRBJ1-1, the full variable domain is DGGITQSPKYLFRKEGQNVTLSCEQNLNHDAMYWYRQDPGQGLRLIYYSQIVNDFQKGDIAEGYSVSREKKESFPLTVTSAQKNPTAFYLCASSPSVTGTGVPNTEAFFGQGTRLTVV.